The text below deals with one TCR beta chain. This clonotype was counted ten times or more. This clone's antigen is unknown. Base qualities are not provided; no much larger clone lies one nucleotide away. cDNA was synthesized by template-switch 5'RACE using a primer with a 10-nucleotide random unique molecular identifier that tagged each TCR transcript. Every sequencing run yielded over 190 million TCR-beta sequences covering 15-18 subjects. The RNeasy kit was used to extract total RNA. The KAPA Real-time Library Amplification kit was used to amplify TCR-beta VDJ regions with primers targeting the TCR constant region and the 5'RACE anchor. A first PCR added sample indexes and Illumina adaptors, and a second PCR then raised library yield. The roughly 650 bp TCR product was size-selected on a 2% E-gel SizeSelection system after Ampure bead purification. Before pooling, libraries had their quality checked on a Bioanalyzer, their concentration measured with Qubit, and their quantity determined with the Kapa Library Quantification kit. An Illumina HiSeq 2500 was used to sequence the libraries paired-end at 2 x 150 bp. To increase sequence diversity, about 25-31% phiX was spiked into each library pool. The study's processing was this. Quality-filtered reads were processed with the UMI-based MiGEC pipeline, which removed over 75% of raw TCR sequences during error correction. VDJ genes were aligned to IMGT germline references, and each clonotype was defined by a unique CDR3 amino acid sequence together with V-J genes. Clonal expansion, Shannon diversity, and CDR3 relatedness (CalcPairwiseDistances, ClusterSamples) were evaluated with VDJtools, and phylogenetic trees were built with CLCbio workbench. Using coefficient-of-variation modelling across technical triplicates, the study counted a clone as expanded if it had at least 8 unique UMIs. TCRdb itself trimmed the public reads at Q25 with fastp, ran MiXCR and retained productive beta chains. Here each entry gathers all rows of one CDR3 protein and keeps the most common genes and DNA. V and J calls and clone size were set by TCRdb, not the authors. A total of some 71,000 distinct CDR3 sequences appear in this sample, 9.5% to 13% of them only once. The top ten hold approximately 10% of the sample.

These data belong to a study of neurological immune-mediated disorders (dated by TCRdb to about 2019). About the investigation overall: Peripheral blood TCR-beta repertoires from HTLV-I-associated myelopathy (HAM/TSP) patients, multiple sclerosis patients and healthy controls were compared by UMI-based sequencing. Longitudinal samples, technical triplicates and paired sorted CD4+ and CD8+ T-cell subsets, alongside PBMC samples, were included among the 106 TCR-beta libraries. Longitudinal HAM/TSP and healthy donors had 3 time-points each (3-40 month intervals). The cohort comprised about 71 subjects: approximately 15 HAM/TSP patients, some 35 multiple sclerosis patients and about 20 healthy controls.

What the research found in general, with its limitations: TCR clonal expansion was highest in HAM/TSP patients and lowest in MS patients, with MS patients falling below even healthy controls. No identical CDR3 amino acid sequences were found to be shared among expanded clones across subjects, suggesting that TCR-beta repertoires were private in all groups.

Reading the label with the study, this specimen's time point is: longitudinal time-point 1 (baseline). Healthy controls were blood bank volunteers in Maryland, USA. For the unsorted PBMC libraries, 2 million PBMCs were stored in RNAlater at -80 degrees C until RNA extraction and were used to generate the libraries. PBMCs were separated from peripheral blood using Ficoll-Hypaque density gradient centrifugation and then cryopreserved in liquid nitrogen. This TCR was sampled from a man aged 30-40 years in good health. The sequencing sample was made of PBMCs.

The DNA sequence reads TGTGCCAGCAGTTTATGGACAGACGCCGGGGAGCTGTTTTTT. Its protein reads: CASSLWTDAGELFF. The chain couples TRBV27 to TRBJ2-2, and possibly TRBD1, on 6 matching bases. Looking up the germline V gene (reference sequence) yields CDR1 MNHEY and CDR2 SMNVEV. From the cysteine through the phenylalanine, the CDR3 covers 14 amino acids. Only the CDR3 DNA stays, 42 bases, in frame from base 1. Trimming takes 1 base from V and 6 bases from J, and the germline ends sit 9 bases apart.